The clone carrying this T cell receptor beta chain was recorded many times. No antigen is known for it. This record belongs to a study of regulatory T cells in long-lasting Graves disease. General observations from the study: Sharing of public clonotypes was greater in persistent patients (roughly 2,600) than in new patients (roughly 880).

Sample time point: newly diagnosed GD, antithyroid drugs for less than 3 months. Extracted RNA from PBMCs served as the source of the TCR library. With V trimmed by 8 bases and J by 11 bases, 14 bases remained unmatched. The CDR3 is made up of 13 amino acids. Germline loops: CDR1 MDHEN, CDR2 SYDVKM. Arm-PCR of CDR3 regions and iRepertoire HTBI primers were the basis on which TCR beta libraries were built. A single record per CDR3 protein comes from TCRdb applying MiXCR to the multiplex PCR reads. The sample carries roughly 410,000 distinct CDR3 sequences, around 16% recorded once. These data also featured in a second study, about T cells in Graves' hyperthyroidism and ophthalmopathy.

The clonotype originates from a woman aged 40 to 55 with Graves disease. This sample comprised peripheral blood mononuclear cells (PBMCs), obtained at new diagnosis, from a patient treated with antithyroid drugs. The chain uses TRBV28 and TRBJ2-7; 8 nucleotides agree with TRBD2. The CDR3 loop reads CASGISGRNVKYF. The CDR3 DNA reads as TGTGCCAGCGGGATCAGCGGGAGAAATGTGAAGTACTTC.